The clone carrying this TCR beta chain was detected ten times or more. Its antigen is as yet unknown. TCRdb re-called the 5' RACE reads with MiXCR, one entry per CDR3 protein. The sample yields nearly 550,000 distinct CDR3 sequences, 15% to 20% seen once. This entry comes from a study of T cells after yellow fever vaccination. General observations from the study: Once the booster was given, most primary-vaccination clones reappeared, at approximately 97% for CD4 and roughly 86% for CD8.

The CDR3 covers 16 residues. Trimming took 5 bases from V and 3 from J, leaving 18 bases between them. The clonotype comes from a man aged 30-40 years who received the YFV17D yellow fever vaccine. The sequencing used PBMCs, collected 15 days after the yellow fever booster vaccination. V gene TRBV12-3 or TRBV12-4 combines with J gene TRBJ2-3, with unresolved D. The CDR3 DNA is TGTGCCAGCAGTGAATTGTACCGGACCGGGACAGATACGCAGTATTTT. It codes for CASSELYRTGTDTQYF.